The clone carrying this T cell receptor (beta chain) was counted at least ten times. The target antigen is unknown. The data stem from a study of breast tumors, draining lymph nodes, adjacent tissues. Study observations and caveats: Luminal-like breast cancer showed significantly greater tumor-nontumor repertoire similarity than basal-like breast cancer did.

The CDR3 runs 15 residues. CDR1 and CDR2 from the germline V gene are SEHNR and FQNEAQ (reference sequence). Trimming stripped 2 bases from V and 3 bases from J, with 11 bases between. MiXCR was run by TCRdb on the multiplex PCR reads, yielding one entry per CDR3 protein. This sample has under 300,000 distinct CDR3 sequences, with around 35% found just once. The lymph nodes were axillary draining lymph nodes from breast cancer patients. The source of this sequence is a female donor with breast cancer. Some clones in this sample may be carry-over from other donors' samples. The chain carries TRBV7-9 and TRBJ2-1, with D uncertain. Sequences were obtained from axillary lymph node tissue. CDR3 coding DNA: TGTGCCAGCAGCTTAACGGGTGAAGGCTACAATGAGCAGTTCTTC. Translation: CASSLTGEGYNEQFF.